These 14 T cell receptor beta chains were sequenced from one sample in a study of blood T cell repertoires in COVID-19. Some clones are missing from TCRdb's copy, which holds only in-frame ones; the method was immunoSEQ multiplex PCR. The table has almost 300,000 clones, approximately 86% seen once. Sequencing was carried out using peripheral blood. The source of these receptors is a man aged 70-80 years with acute or convalescent COVID-19.

The gene calls are TRBV5-5 and TRBJ2-6, with TRBD1 as a possible D gene (6 bases). The CDR3 sequence is 19 residues long. Between the trimmed V and J ends, which lost 4 bases and 1 base, there was a span of 21 bases. Germline V gene data show CDR1 as SGHKS and CDR2 as YYEKEE (reference sequence). As DNA, the CDR3 is TGTGCCAGCAGCCAGACGCCCGGGGACACCTGGTCTGGGGCCAACGTCCTGACTTTC. As protein: CASSQTPGDTWSGANVLTF.

The J gene is TRBJ2-7, the V gene TRBV15; 9 bases map to TRBD1. The germline V gene has CDR1 LNHNV and CDR2 YYDKDF (reference sequence). V shed 2 bases, J shed 4 bases, and the junction held 12 bases outside the gene matches. This CDR3 is built from 17 residues. The CDR3: CATSRNLPGQGTYEQYF. The CDR3 region has the DNA TGTGCCACCAGCAGAAACCTTCCGGGACAGGGTACATACGAGCAGTACTTC.

J is TRBJ2-3 and V is TRBV19; D is ambiguous. Germline CDR1 reads LNHDA; CDR2 reads SQIVND (reference sequence). The V end was cut by 8 bases, the J end by 5 bases, with 8 bases between. This CDR3 region has 11 residues. Written as DNA, the CDR3 is TGTGCCAGTGGCAGTGGAGATACGCAGTATTTT. Protein sequence: CASGSGDTQYF.

The table lists this clone with a count of one. The rearrangement uses TRBV7-9 and TRBJ1-1; the D gene is possibly TRBD1 (6 bases). V dropped 4 bases and J dropped 1 base, with 7 bases sitting between them. The CDR3 is made up of 13 amino acids. Germline V gene sequence: CDR1 SEHNR, CDR2 FQNEAQ (reference sequence). The CDR3 region has the DNA TGTGCCAGCAGCTCGACAGGGAACACTGAAGCTTTCTTT. Amino acid sequence: CASSSTGNTEAFF.

This clone was seen once. The rearrangement links TRBV3-1 (or the pseudogene TRBV3-2) to TRBJ1-5; D gene uncertain. The CDR3 covers 13 residues. The V and J ends lost 4 bases and 5 bases respectively, with 9 bases between them. Looked up from germline, CDR1 is LGHDT and CDR2 is YNNKEL (reference sequence). As DNA, the CDR3 is TGTGCCAGCAGCCTTCGACTGGATCAGCCCCAGCATTTT. Its protein product is CASSLRLDQPQHF.

The chain carries TRBV4-3 and TRBJ2-1, with 12 bases that match TRBD2. J lost 5 bases, V lost 0 bases, and 5 bases had no gene match. This CDR3 has 17 amino acids. Germline V gene lookup returns CDR1 LGHNA and CDR2 YSLEER. The CDR3 DNA sequence: TGCGCCAGCAGCCAAGATGCACTAGCGGGAGGACACAATGAGCAGTTCTTC. Residues: CASSQDALAGGHNEQFF.

J is TRBJ2-7 and V is TRBV19; 7 bases fit TRBD1. The CDR3 runs 15 residues. Trimming took 3 bases from V and 1 from J; bases not matched to a gene: 6. The germline V gene has CDR1 LNHDA and CDR2 SQIVND (reference sequence). The CDR3 spells CASSIAPGQSYEQYF. CDR3 sequence (DNA): TGTGCCAGTAGTATCGCACCGGGACAGTCCTACGAGCAGTACTTC. Combining the CDR3 with reference TRBV19 and TRBJ2-7 gives the whole variable domain DGGITQSPKYLFRKEGQNVTLSCEQNLNHDAMYWYRQDPGQGLRLIYYSQIVNDFQKGDIAEGYSVSREKKESFPLTVTSAQKNPTAFYLCASSIAPGQSYEQYFGPGTRLTVT.

This chain connects TRBV28 to TRBJ1-2; no reliable D call. Germline V CDR1 and CDR2: MDHEN, SYDVKM. The CDR3 has 12 amino acids. V dropped 5 bases and J dropped 3 bases, with 7 bases sitting between them. The CDR3 reads CASSGRYYGYTF. In nucleotides, the CDR3 is TGTGCCAGCAGTGGGAGGTACTATGGCTACACCTTC.

The gene calls are TRBV18 and TRBJ2-1, with 9 bases that match TRBD2. CDR1 and CDR2 (germline): KGHSH, LQKENI. This CDR3 is 15 amino acids long. The V gene end was trimmed by 4 bases and the J gene end by 9 bases; junction bases not matched to a gene: 10. The CDR3 coding sequence is TGTGCCAGCTCACAACGTAGCGGGGGAGGCCCTGAGCAGTTCTTC. Protein sequence: CASSQRSGGGPEQFF.

For the CDR3, the DNA is TGCGCCAGCAGCTTGGAGGTGGACAGGGGTTATGGCTACACCTTC. Its protein is CASSLEVDRGYGYTF. This chain connects TRBV5-1 to TRBJ1-2; 9 bases line up with TRBD1. After removal of 0 bases from V and 5 bases from J, the junction contained 5 bases not matched to a gene. Per germline, CDR1 SGHRS and CDR2 YFSETQ. The CDR3 contains 15 residues.

V usage is TRBV10-3 and J usage is TRBJ1-2; a weak D match, TRBD1 (5 bases). The CDR3 has 13 residues. The V end lost 0 bases, the J end lost 7 bases, and 9 bases lay between the germline ends. Germline-derived CDR1 and CDR2 are ENHRY and SYGVKD. The CDR3 reads CAISESIGAGYTF. CDR3 coding DNA: TGTGCCATCAGTGAGTCGATAGGGGCTGGCTACACCTTC.

This clone was detected only once. The chain employs TRBV7-2 and TRBJ2-1; 8 nucleotides line up with TRBD2. CDR1 is SGHTA, CDR2 FQGNSA, per germline. The trim removed 4 bases at V and 4 bases at J, leaving 6 bases unmatched. The CDR3 length is 15 residues. CDR3 sequence reads: CASSWTSPVYNEQFF. In nucleotides, the CDR3 is TGTGCCAGCAGCTGGACTAGCCCGGTTTACAATGAGCAGTTCTTC.

The chain has TRBV7-6 and TRBJ2-1; 8 bases are a match to TRBD2. The CDR3 covers 13 residues. CDR1 is SGHVS and CDR2 is FNYEAQ in the germline V gene. After removal of 5 bases from V and 9 bases from J, the junction contained 6 bases not matched to a gene. The CDR3 DNA reads TGTGCCAGCAGCCCCCAAACTAGCGGTGAGCAGTTCTTC. It encodes CASSPQTSGEQFF.

The V and J genes are TRBV28 and TRBJ2-7; perhaps TRBD1 as D (6 bases). The germline CDR1 and CDR2 sequences are MDHEN and SYDVKM. The CDR3 has 13 amino acids. V shed 9 bases and J shed 0 bases, with 12 bases lying between them. CDR3 DNA sequence: TGTGCCAGACCGACGGACAGCTCCTACGAGCAGTACTTC. Translation gives CARPTDSSYEQYF.